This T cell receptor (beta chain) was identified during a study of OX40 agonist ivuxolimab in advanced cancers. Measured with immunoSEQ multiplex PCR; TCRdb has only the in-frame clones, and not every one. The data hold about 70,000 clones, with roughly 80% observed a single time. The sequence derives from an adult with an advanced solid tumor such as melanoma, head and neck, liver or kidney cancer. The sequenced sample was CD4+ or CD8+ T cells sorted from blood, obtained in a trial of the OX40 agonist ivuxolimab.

The CDR3 sequence is CASSLRGAPTPHEQYF. CDR3 bases: TGTGCCAGCAGTTTAAGGGGGGCTCCAACCCCCCACGAGCAGTACTTC. The chain is built from TRBV27 and TRBJ2-7, with D perhaps being TRBD1 or TRBD2 (6 bases each). Germline V gene sequence: CDR1 MNHEY, CDR2 SMNVEV (reference sequence). The CDR3 is 16 amino acids. V was pared by 2 bases and J by 5 bases, with 19 bases between.